Following are 25 T cell receptor beta chains from one sample sequenced in a study of post-analysis software for immune sequencing data (dated by TCRdb to about 2015). Overall study results and their limits: Patients showed significantly higher frequencies than controls for several TRBV segments, among them TRBV5-6, TRBV5-1 and TRBV20-1.

Their recognized antigens are unknown. The protocol used for the library was PCR. Data came from an Illumina HiSeq 2500. To reduce PCR and sequencing biases, unique molecular identifiers were incorporated into the TCR beta cDNA libraries. The raw public data were reprocessed by TCRdb itself: fastp quality trimming at Q25, MiXCR clonotype calling, in-frame beta chains only. Identical CDR3 protein sequences are pooled into one entry, listed with their most common genes and DNA. The sample yields approximately 660,000 distinct CDR3 sequences; around 60% were counted once. The top ten clonotypes cover about 11% of the sample. Sequenced: blood. The source is a girl under 10 years old with multiple sclerosis.

This clonotype appeared a few times. The chain links TRBV4-1 to TRBJ2-1, with unresolved D. Germline V CDR1 and CDR2: MGHRA, YSYEKL. The CDR3 covers 17 residues. Trimming took off 4 bases at V and 4 bases at J, with 20 bases between the two ends. The CDR3 reads CASSPHLSAPPYNEQFF. The CDR3 coding sequence is TGCGCCAGCAGCCCCCATCTGTCAGCGCCACCGTACAATGAGCAGTTCTTC.

The CDR3 loop reads CASSLRGSGTGETQYF. CDR3 in DNA: TGTGCCAGCAGCTTGAGGGGGAGCGGAACGGGAGAGACCCAGTACTTC. The chain links TRBV5-4 to TRBJ2-4; maybe TRBD1 (6 bases). The closer fit of TRBJ2-5 to the DNA end suggests the J call may be wrong. Germline V gives CDR1 SGHNT, CDR2 YYREEE (reference sequence). There are 16 residues in the CDR3.

This clonotype appeared a few times. The V call is TRBV25-1, the J call TRBJ2-3; 16 bases agree with TRBD2. There are 20 residues in the CDR3. V shed 9 bases, J shed 2 bases, and the junction held 17 bases outside the gene matches. Per the germline V gene, CDR1 is MGHDK and CDR2 is SYGVNS. CDR3 protein: CARRMGLAGGPIDYTDTQYF. The CDR3 coding sequence is TGTGCCAGGAGAATGGGACTAGCGGGAGGGCCCATCGATTACACAGATACGCAGTATTTT.

The chain employs TRBV6-5 and TRBJ2-4; 7 bases match TRBD1. Germline V gene sequence: CDR1 MNHEY, CDR2 SVGAGI. The CDR3 length is 14 residues. V dropped 6 bases and J dropped 8; count of bases not matched to a gene: 10. The CDR3 DNA sequence: TGTGCCAGCAGGATGACAGGGTTAGGAGACATTCAGTACTTC. The encoded protein is CASRMTGLGDIQYF.

On this clonotype itself: A read error may account for a junction end that differs from germline. This sequence joins TRBV20-1 and TRBJ2-3, with 11 positions matching TRBD2. Germline CDR1 is DFQATT and CDR2 is SNEGSKA (reference sequence). This CDR3 contains 13 residues. The CDR3 reads CSARGLAEDTQYF. CDR3 coding DNA: TGTAGTGCTAGGGGACTAGCGGAGGATACGCAGTATTTT.

This clonotype has a handful of counts. The rearrangement uses TRBV10-3 and TRBJ2-7; no clear D gene. Germline CDR1 reads ENHRY; CDR2 reads SYGVKD. V lost 0 bases and J lost 6, with 12 bases in between. This CDR3 spans 14 amino acids. CDR3 residues: CAISESGGRREQYF. CDR3 DNA sequence: TGTGCCATCAGTGAGTCTGGCGGCCGTCGCGAGCAGTACTTC.

As for this clonotype: Relative to the germline gene, one junction end is altered; a read error may explain this. V gene TRBV28 combines with J gene TRBJ1-2, with 7 nucleotides matching TRBD1. This CDR3 has 14 amino acids. Germline CDR1 reads MDHEN; CDR2 reads SYDVKM. The CDR3 loop is CASTLGDSAYGYTF. Here the CDR3 DNA reads TGTGCCAGCACTTTAGGGGACAGTGCTTATGGCTACACCTTC.

This clonotype was detected only a few times. The chain recombines TRBV20-1 with TRBJ2-3, with a weak D call TRBD1 (6 bases). CDR1 and CDR2 (germline): DFQATT, SNEGSKA (reference sequence). V was pared by 2 bases and J by 6 bases, with 21 bases between. The CDR3 spans 16 residues. The CDR3 DNA is TGCAGTGCTAGACCACTCAGGGGCGGTCTCAGTGATACGCAGTATTTT. This translates into CSARPLRGGLSDTQYF.

This clonotype was counted between two and nine times. The CDR3 DNA reads TGCAGCGTTCAGGGGTCGGGGGCTGAGTCCTACAATGAGCAGTTCTTC. This sequence encodes CSVQGSGAESYNEQFF. The J gene is TRBJ2-1, the V gene TRBV29-1; either TRBD1 or TRBD2 may fit D (6 bases each). The CDR3 is made up of 16 amino acids. CDR1 is SQVTM, CDR2 ANQGSEA, per germline. V was trimmed by 5 bases and J by 1 base, leaving 18 bases between them.

This chain's CDR3 is CSATGLASHEQFF. The DNA of the CDR3 is TGCAGTGCTACGGGACTAGCAAGTCATGAGCAGTTCTTC. The chain joins TRBV20-1 to TRBJ2-1; 9 bases map to TRBD2. This CDR3 contains 13 residues. Unmatched junction bases numbered 6, after V lost 4 bases and J lost 8 bases. CDR1 is DFQATT and CDR2 is SNEGSKA in the germline V gene (reference sequence).

The rearrangement links TRBV29-1 to TRBJ2-1; D is unresolved. The CDR3 consists of 12 residues. CDR1 and CDR2 (germline): SQVTM, ANQGSEA. Between the trimmed V and J ends, which lost 4 bases and 4 bases, there was a span of 8 bases. CDR3 amino acids: CSVAAEYNEQFF. CDR3 nucleotide sequence: TGCAGCGTTGCGGCGGAATACAATGAGCAGTTCTTC.

The V call is TRBV5-5, the J call TRBJ2-1, with no clear D. Between the trimmed V and J ends, which lost 2 bases and 9 bases, there was a span of 6 bases. In germline, CDR1 is SGHKS, CDR2 YYEKEE (reference sequence). The CDR3 runs 11 residues. CDR3 residues: CASSFYFEQFF. The CDR3 DNA sequence: TGTGCCAGCAGCTTTTATTTTGAGCAGTTCTTC.

This clonotype has only a few counts. V usage is TRBV2 and J usage is TRBJ1-5, with D perhaps TRBD1 (5 bases). The CDR3 has 13 amino acids. V lost 11 bases, J lost 4 bases, and 15 bases lay in between. CDR1 is SNHLY, CDR2 FYNNEI, per germline. The chain's CDR3 is CAGTPGLNQPQHF. The CDR3 coding sequence is TGTGCCGGCACCCCAGGGTTGAATCAGCCCCAGCATTTT.

The chain joins TRBV7-9 to TRBJ2-5; D unclear. The CDR3 is made up of 12 amino acids. Germline V gene lookup returns CDR1 SEHNR and CDR2 FQNEAQ (reference sequence). V lost 5 bases and J lost 5, with 9 bases in between. The CDR3 DNA reads as TGTGCCAGCAGCCCCCGTTGGGAGACCCAGTACTTC. Its protein is CASSPRWETQYF.

The rearrangement joins TRBV4-1 to TRBJ2-3; the D is unclear. The V and J ends lost 0 bases and 2 bases respectively, with 6 bases between them. The CDR3 covers 14 residues. Germline CDR1 and CDR2: MGHRA and YSYEKL. For the CDR3, the DNA is TGCGCCAGCAGCCAAGATCTCTTCACAGATACGCAGTATTTT. It specifies CASSQDLFTDTQYF.

The rearrangement links TRBV11-2 to TRBJ2-1, with a weak D call TRBD2 (5 bases). The CDR3 consists of 16 residues. Germline CDR1 SGHAT, CDR2 FQNNGV. Trimming cost V 1 base and J 0 bases, with 10 bases left between them. CDR3 DNA: TGTGCCAGCAGCTTAGTGGTGGGGAGCTCCTACAATGAGCAGTTCTTC. It is translated as CASSLVVGSSYNEQFF.

Written as DNA, the CDR3 is TGTGCCAGCAGTCCGCTACCCCGTGGACTAGCGGAACAAGAGACCCAGTACTTC. It translates to CASSPLPRGLAEQETQYF. V and J are TRBV12-3 or TRBV12-4 and TRBJ2-5; 10 positions match TRBD2. J was trimmed by 2 bases and V by 5 bases; bases with no gene match: 14. This CDR3 is built from 18 residues.

This rearrangement joins TRBV20-1 to TRBJ2-5; no definite D call. The CDR3 runs 12 residues. The V end was cut by 1 base, the J end by 4 bases, with 7 bases between. The V gene's germline CDR1 is DFQATT and CDR2 SNEGSKA (reference sequence). This CDR3 is CSARAAGETQYF. CDR3 nucleotide sequence: TGCAGTGCTAGAGCGGCAGGAGAGACCCAGTACTTC.

V and J are TRBV7-9 and TRBJ2-2; TRBD1 is a possible D gene (5 bases). CDR1 is SEHNR, CDR2 FQNEAQ, per germline (reference sequence). CDR3 length: 15 amino acids. V was cut by 5 bases and J by 1 base, with 11 bases left in between. CDR3 residues: CASSAQDRNTGELFF. The CDR3 DNA reads TGTGCCAGCAGCGCCCAAGACAGGAACACCGGGGAGCTGTTTTTT.

This clonotype was seen just once. The chain uses TRBV2 and TRBJ2-5, with D perhaps assigned TRBD1 or TRBD2 (5 bases each). The V and J ends lost 8 bases and 2 bases respectively, with 12 bases between them. The germline CDR1 and CDR2 sequences are SNHLY and FYNNEI. This CDR3 has 13 residues. CDR3 sequence reads: CASGGGEQETQYF. CDR3 DNA sequence: TGTGCCAGCGGTGGGGGAGAACAAGAGACCCAGTACTTC.

The V and J genes are TRBV29-1 and TRBJ2-1, with D hard to call. The CDR3 contains 10 residues. The germline V gene encodes CDR1 SQVTM and CDR2 ANQGSEA. Trimming took off 5 bases at V and 12 bases at J, with 11 bases between the two ends. The CDR3 loop reads CSVFRGRQFF. CDR3 sequence (DNA): TGCAGCGTTTTCCGTGGACGGCAGTTCTTC.

The chain uses TRBV20-1 and TRBJ2-1, with D possibly matching TRBD2 (5 bases). Germline V lookup: CDR1 DFQATT, CDR2 SNEGSKA (reference sequence). V shed 1 base and J shed 9 bases, with 16 bases lying between them. This CDR3 has 14 residues. The CDR3 loop is CSARVPAARGEQFF. CDR3 DNA: TGCAGTGCTAGAGTCCCCGCGGCACGGGGTGAGCAGTTCTTC.

The V and J genes are TRBV3-1 and TRBJ1-1; the D gene is possibly TRBD1 (5 bases). The germline gives CDR1 LGHDT, CDR2 YNNKEL (reference sequence). V was clipped by 4 bases and J by 1 base, with 13 bases between them. CDR3 length equals 15 residues. The DNA for the CDR3 is TGTGCCAGCAGCCTTTCCTCAGGGAGGAACACTGAAGCTTTCTTT. Its translation is CASSLSSGRNTEAFF.

The table lists this clonotype with many counts. The junction shows a germline mismatch at one end, possibly a read error. The chain links TRBV12-3 or TRBV12-4 to TRBJ2-1, with D possibly matching TRBD1 (5 bases). The CDR3 contains 15 residues. The CDR3 coding sequence is TGCGCCAGCAGCTTGAGGCAGGGCTCCTACAATGAGCAGTTCTTC. It translates to CASSLRQGSYNEQFF.

The V gene is TRBV5-5, the J gene TRBJ1-2; possible D gene TRBD1, 5 bases. Germline V CDR1 and CDR2: SGHKS, YYEKEE (reference sequence). V was pared by 3 bases and J by 5 bases, with 17 bases between. The length of the CDR3 is 15 residues. The CDR3 sequence: CASSSSGTSLYGYTF. The CDR3 DNA follows: TGTGCCAGCAGCTCTTCAGGGACGTCTCTATATGGCTACACCTTC.